This is a list of T cell receptor beta chains from one sample in a study of T-cell reconstitution after alpha-beta-depleted transplantation in children. MiXCR, applied by TCRdb to the PCR reads, yields one record per CDR3 protein. The sample has about 200,000 distinct CDR3 sequences, about 7% seen once. Specimen: PBMCs, collected before TCRalphabeta/CD19-depleted stem cell transplant. The origin of the receptors is a boy aged 2 to 10 with acute lymphoblastic leukemia, due to receive a stem cell transplant. Each CDR3 is given without its conserved first and last residue. The order of the fields is CDR3 length, clone size, V gene, J gene, CDR3 protein. Size values are once, few and many counts, or a class for expanded clones, and some rows have none.

length: 11; size: few; V: TRBV4-3; J: TRBJ2-3; CDR3: ASSHDHTDTQY
length: 13; size: many; V: TRBV7-9; J: TRBJ1-1; CDR3: ASSLGAGLNTEAF
length: 14; size: many; V: TRBV28; J: TRBJ2-7; CDR3: ASRYLPGQGGYEQY
length: 12; size: many; V: TRBV7-9; J: TRBJ2-1; CDR3: ASETSGRINEQF
length: 13; size: many; V: TRBV7-8; J: TRBJ2-6; CDR3: ASSLSNSGANVLT
length: 9; size: many; V: TRBV13; J: TRBJ2-1; CDR3: ASSADREQF
length: 14; size: many; V: TRBV28; J: TRBJ2-7; CDR3: ASSLIGTSGIYEQY
length: 11; size: few; V: TRBV12-3/TRBV12-4; J: TRBJ1-5; CDR3: ASTTLRDQPQH
length: 13; size: many; V: TRBV7-2; J: TRBJ2-2; CDR3: ASSRGRTHTGELF
length: 12; size: .; V: TRBV20-1; J: TRBJ2-7; CDR3: STPGGVGLYEQY
length: 10; size: many; V: TRBV6-6; J: TRBJ2-7; CDR3: ASSYGEGGQY
length: 14; size: many; V: TRBV5-1; J: TRBJ2-7; CDR3: ASSLVISGRKHEQY
length: 13; size: few; V: TRBV7-2; J: TRBJ1-6; CDR3: ASSPLQGRRSPLH
length: 15; size: many; V: TRBV5-1; J: TRBJ2-5; CDR3: ASSPGLAGMGQETQY
length: 12; size: many; V: TRBV15; J: TRBJ2-2; CDR3: ATSRTRDTGELF
length: 12; size: many; V: TRBV28; J: TRBJ2-7; CDR3: ASSGGDRVYEQY
length: 12; size: few; V: TRBV12-3/TRBV12-4; J: TRBJ1-2; CDR3: ASSRTGGASGYT
length: 12; size: many; V: TRBV20-1; J: TRBJ2-1; CDR3: SARVAGGVSEQF